This T cell receptor (beta chain) came from a study of CD8 T cells in ankylosing spondylitis. Findings and caveats of the study: CD8+ by phenotype, disease-linked clones were relatively rare in peripheral blood. Certain motif variants had earlier appeared in reactive arthritis synovial fluid and blood. It appeared that ankylosing spondylitis blood was characterized by a TCR beta motif of several highly homologous variants.

Preparation of TCR beta libraries was done by quantitative 5'-RACE with molecular barcodes. Using its own MiXCR run on the 5' RACE reads, TCRdb lists one record per CDR3 protein. The repertoire includes approximately 340,000 distinct CDR3 sequences, roughly 15% of them detected once, and about 1% sits in the top ten. The CDR3 totals 16 residues. The ends lost 5 bases at V and 5 bases at J; junction bases unmatched: 10. Germline lookup yields CDR1 KGHDR and CDR2 SFDVKD. With regard to this clonotype: As yet, its antigen is unknown.

Sequencing used blood, either unsorted or a sorted T cell fraction (not recorded which). This sequence joins TRBV24-1 and TRBJ2-1, with 8 positions matching TRBD1. This receptor was obtained from a male donor with ankylosing spondylitis or in good health (not recorded which). The CDR3 DNA is TGTGCCACCAGTGTCTTCCAGGGGGCGGGAAACAATGAGCAGTTCTTC. Its protein product is CATSVFQGAGNNEQFF.